The sequence of this TCR beta chain was determined in a study of cytomegalovirus exposure and HLA in healthy donors. With 7 bases removed from V and 0 bases from J, the gap between germline ends came to 7 bases. Germline V gene sequence: CDR1 MNHEY, CDR2 SMNVEV (reference sequence). This CDR3 region has 14 residues. Notes on the study in general: The study put 150 to 200 TCR beta chains on its list as cytomegalovirus-associated. Per published reports, the classifier diagnosed cytomegalovirus status with high specificity and sensitivity. Researchers reported that a few CMV-associated chains were confirmed in vitro as CMV antigen-specific. TCR sequences were mostly rare, though some public TCRs occurred in many donors.

Profiled with immunoSEQ multiplex PCR; TCRdb holds only in-frame clones, not every one. The sample records 150,000 to 180,000 clones, 86% being singletons. The table lists this clone with a few counts. Its antigen is unidentified. V and J are TRBV27 and TRBJ2-6; the D is unclear. The sample comprised PBMCs. This sequence originates from a human donor in good health. CDR3 DNA sequence: TGTGCCAGCAATCCAGGCTCTGGGGCCAACGTCCTGACTTTC. Residues: CASNPGSGANVLTF. The variable domain in full, with the rest retrieved from reference TRBV27 and TRBJ2-6, is EAQVTQNPRYLITVTGKKLTVTCSQNMNHEYMSWYRQDPGLGLRQIYYSMNVEVTDKGDVPEGYKVSRKEKRNFPLILESPSPNQTSLYFCASNPGSGANVLTFGAGSRLTVL.